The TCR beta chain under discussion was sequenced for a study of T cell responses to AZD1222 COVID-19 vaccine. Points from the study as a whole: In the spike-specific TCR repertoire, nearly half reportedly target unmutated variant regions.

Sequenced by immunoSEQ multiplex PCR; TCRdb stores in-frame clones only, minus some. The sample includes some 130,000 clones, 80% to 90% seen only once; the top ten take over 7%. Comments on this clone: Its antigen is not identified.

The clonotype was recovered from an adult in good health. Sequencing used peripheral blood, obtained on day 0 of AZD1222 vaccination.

CDR3: CASSEQTGVTEAFF. DNA for the CDR3: TGCGCCAGCAGTGAGCAAACAGGGGTCACTGAAGCTTTCTTT. This chain links TRBV10-2 with TRBJ1-1, with 7 bases fitting TRBD1. The CDR3 is 14 amino acids. V lost 2 bases to trimming and J lost 4 bases; unmatched junction nucleotides: 4. Germline loops: CDR1 WSHSY, CDR2 SAAADI.